The rows below give T cell receptor beta chains drawn from one sample of a study of CXCR3-negative and CXCR3-positive naive CD8 T cells. Using the 5' RACE reads, TCRdb records one entry per CDR3 protein without DNA. The ten top clones account for 1.1%, within a sample of fewer than 95,000 distinct CDR3 sequences. The sample was naive CXCR3- CD8+ T cells from blood. The receptors originated from a human donor in good health. Some clones in this sample may be carry-over from other donors' samples. CDR3s include the opening cysteine and the closing phenylalanine or tryptophan.

v_call	j_call	cdr3_aa
TRBV29-1	TRBJ1-2	CSVIETNYGYTF
TRBV6-2/TRBV6-3	TRBJ2-1	CASSEETSAYNEQFF
TRBV5-8	TRBJ2-7	CASSSGTAWSEQYF
TRBV11-2	TRBJ2-7	CASTTPGDPHGQYF
TRBV29-1	TRBJ1-1	CSVDGRLENTEAFF
TRBV7-9	TRBJ1-2	CVPAHGTGHFGDYGYTF
TRBV10-3	TRBJ2-1	CAISEPFYQQGDLWDNEQFF
TRBV6-5	TRBJ2-1	CASSLRDTRDRGSYNEQFF
TRBV11-2	TRBJ2-1	CASSLVGNDEQFF
TRBV7-9	TRBJ1-1	CASSSQAQSTGPDTEAFF
TRBV28	TRBJ2-7	CASSYYTGDRGLKDEQYF
TRBV7-9	TRBJ1-1	CASSLGPPEAFF
TRBV4-2	TRBJ2-7	CASSQDDLGQGGNSDYEQYF
TRBV5-1	TRBJ1-1	CASSLRGDHSAALF
TRBV4-3	TRBJ1-1	CASSKGAHEAFF
TRBV29-1	TRBJ2-7	CSVDRQSSYEQYF
TRBV12-3/TRBV12-4	TRBJ1-5	CASSIEGNQPQHF
TRBV6-5	TRBJ2-5	CASNPGQGPGQYF
TRBV19	TRBJ1-1	CASTDEGEAFF
TRBV27	TRBJ2-2	CASSLSHTGELFF
TRBV27	TRBJ1-1	CASSFTGGLNTEAFF
TRBV6-2/TRBV6-3	TRBJ2-1	CASSLGEGSLGEQFF
TRBV14	TRBJ2-7	CASSQVEAYEQYF
TRBV12-3/TRBV12-4	TRBJ2-1	CASSQESGAYNEQFF
TRBV5-4	TRBJ2-7	CASSPGGAYEQYF
TRBV7-9	TRBJ1-1	CASSLADSMNTEAFF
TRBV19	TRBJ1-2	CASSIGVANYGYTF
TRBV20-1	TRBJ2-5	CSAREQEETQYF
TRBV7-3	TRBJ2-7	CASSLGGMGYEQYF
TRBV20-1	TRBJ2-7	CSARRAPHEQYF
TRBV7-9	TRBJ1-1	CASTKTVDHTEAFF
TRBV29-1	TRBJ2-2	CSVASGSYTGELFF
TRBV29-1	TRBJ2-7	CSVVGGYEQYF
TRBV7-2	TRBJ2-1	CASSLATSGRVHNEQFF
TRBV20-1	TRBJ2-7	CSARADTDYEQYF
TRBV25-1	TRBJ1-4	CASSDGENEKLFF
TRBV6-5	TRBJ1-1	CASSYRSLNTEAFF
TRBV11-2	TRBJ2-1	CASSWPGTDSYNEQFF
TRBV21-1	TRBJ2-7	CASSKVCRAREQYF
TRBV6-2/TRBV6-3	TRBJ2-5	CASSYIAEGSTSTQYF
TRBV7-3	TRBJ2-2	CASSWVTGAAGELFF
TRBV7-2	TRBJ1-2	CASSPNAAGGRGYTF
TRBV7-9	TRBJ1-1	CASSSGTDHNTEAFF
TRBV15	TRBJ2-7	CATSSWAAGEGYEQYF
TRBV11-2	TRBJ2-1	CASSLSRGGPNNEQFF
TRBV7-9	TRBJ2-1	CASSSMSGRSYNEQFF
TRBV6-2/TRBV6-3	TRBJ2-3	CASSYSTRQFQKDTQYF
TRBV7-6	TRBJ1-1	CASSSYEGGTEAFF
TRBV20-1	TRBJ2-7	CSARAGADFYEQYF
TRBV9	TRBJ1-1	CASSVGANTEAFF
TRBV7-8	TRBJ2-7	CASSSPDQTSYEQYF
TRBV28	TRBJ2-7	CASSARTGISYEQYF
TRBV6-4	TRBJ2-3	CASSESGGARADTQYF
TRBV6-4	TRBJ2-1	CATSSGTDYNEQFF
TRBV21-1	TRBJ2-5	CASPKQRIRRETQYF
TRBV6-5	TRBJ2-6	CASRPQGDGANVLTF